The rows below give T cell receptor beta chains drawn from one sample of a study of regulatory T cells in long-lasting Graves disease. TCRdb recomputed calls from the multiplex PCR reads with MiXCR, one row per CDR3 protein. The repertoire consists of hundreds of thousands of distinct CDR3 sequences, with roughly 20% occurring once and the leading ten covering about 20%. The sequences come from peripheral blood mononuclear cells (PBMCs), collected when the disease was refractory, from a patient treated with antithyroid drugs. These receptors were collected from a female donor with Graves disease. Both conserved end residues are part of each CDR3. D genes are given only for firm matches. Clone size is not always given. Where it is, it says once, few, many or a class for expanded clones.

size	J	V	D	CDR3	DNA
few	TRBJ1-1	TRBV28	TRBD1	CASSLQGAGAFF	TGTGCCAGCAGCTTACAGGGGGCGGGTGCTTTCTTT
many	TRBJ2-7	TRBV7-2	TRBD2	CASSPGGANSEQYF	TGTGCCAGCAGCCCGGGAGGGGCCAACAGCGAGCAGTACTTC
many	TRBJ2-7	TRBV11-2	TRBD2	CASSLDSGSFAYEQYF	TGTGCCAGCAGCTTAGATAGCGGGAGTTTTGCCTACGAGCAGTACTTC
many	TRBJ2-7	TRBV9	TRBD2	CASSTRAGGLSEQYF	TGTGCCAGCAGTACTAGGGCGGGAGGACTTTCCGAGCAGTACTTC
few	TRBJ2-5	TRBV27	.	CASSWGGGKKETQYF	TGTGCCAGCAGTTGGGGAGGGGGGAAAAAAGAGACCCAGTACTTC
many	TRBJ2-5	TRBV6-5	TRBD2	CASSYSMGLAGETQYF	TGTGCCAGCAGTTACTCGATGGGACTAGCGGGAGAGACCCAGTACTTC
.	TRBJ2-2	TRBV28	TRBD2	CASSFLADTGELFF	TGTGCCAGCAGTTTCCTAGCGGACACCGGGGAGCTGTTTTTT
.	TRBJ2-7	TRBV7-2	TRBD2	CASSSEYGTSGYEQYF	TGTGCCAGCAGCTCGGAATACGGGACTAGCGGCTACGAGCAGTACTTC
few	TRBJ1-4	TRBV2	.	CASSIPDSVYEKLFF	TGTGCCAGCAGTATCCCTGACAGTGTCTATGAAAAACTGTTTTTT
many	TRBJ1-5	TRBV28	TRBD1	CASSSTGRNQPQHF	TGTGCCAGCAGTTCGACAGGGCGCAATCAGCCCCAGCATTTT
many	TRBJ1-5	TRBV30	.	CAWSDSNQPQHF	TGTGCCTGGAGTGACAGTAATCAGCCCCAGCATTTT
many	TRBJ2-5	TRBV6-5	TRBD2	CASSLGLAGAGETQYF	TGTGCCAGCAGTTTGGGACTAGCGGGAGCGGGGGAGACCCAGTACTTC
.	TRBJ2-7	TRBV20-1	.	CSATQTSEQYF	TGCAGTGCTACTCAGACAAGCGAGCAGTACTTC
many	TRBJ2-5	TRBV12-3/TRBV12-4	TRBD1	CASKGTGEETQYF	TGTGCCAGCAAAGGGACAGGGGAAGAGACCCAGTACTTC
.	TRBJ2-1	TRBV11-2	TRBD2	CASRLRLAGDFEQFF	TGTGCCAGCAGACTACGACTAGCGGGAGATTTTGAGCAGTTCTTC
many	TRBJ2-7	TRBV12-3/TRBV12-4	.	CASSAKDEQYF	TGTGCCAGCAGCGCGAAGGACGAGCAGTACTTC
many	TRBJ1-1	TRBV28	TRBD1	CASSGTVGMAFF	TGTGCCAGCAGCGGGACAGTGGGGATGGCTTTCTTT
few	TRBJ2-7	TRBV19	.	CASSITGAVGEQYF	TGTGCCAGTAGTATAACCGGGGCGGTGGGTGAGCAGTACTTC
.	TRBJ2-5	TRBV4-3	.	CASSQRSGDRETQYF	TGCGCCAGCAGCCAAAGGTCGGGAGATCGGGAGACCCAGTACTTC
.	TRBJ2-2	TRBV11-2	TRBD1	CASSSGQGVNTGELFF	TGTGCCAGCAGCTCGGGACAGGGTGTAAACACCGGGGAGCTGTTTTTT
many	TRBJ2-7	TRBV7-2	.	CASSLDIAEYEQYF	TGTGCCAGCAGCTTAGACATAGCGGAGTACGAGCAGTACTTC
few	TRBJ2-5	TRBV28	TRBD1	CASSFRTGEETQYF	TGTGCCAGCAGTTTTCGGACAGGGGAAGAGACCCAGTACTTC